This TCR beta chain appears in the sequencing data of a study of graft-versus-host responses after intestinal transplantation (dated by TCRdb to the early 2020s). Looking at the study overall: Multivisceral, liver-intestinal, or isolated intestinal transplants were received by the recipients. Every recipient was given anti-thymocyte globulin induction, followed by roughly 3 years of maintenance tacrolimus and steroids. Alloreactive clones were identified by sequencing pre-transplant mixed lymphocyte reaction products and comparing them with unstimulated pre-transplant donor and recipient T cells. The cohort enrolled fewer than 25 intestinal transplant recipients including one retransplant, and a few patients lacking pretransplant specimens were excluded. Donor T cell macrochimerism was defined as a peak of at least 4% donor T cells among recipient peripheral blood mononuclear cells. Rather than going through the commercial service, samples from a few later patients were sequenced in-house on an Illumina MiSeq and processed with MiXCR. After intestinal transplantation, graft-versus-host and host-versus-graft alloreactive T cell clones were followed in the graft, circulation and bone marrow using bulk TCR-beta CDR3 sequencing. The investigation overall reported the following: In patients with donor T cell macrochimerism, the allografts had high GvH to HvG T cell clonal ratios. Early after transplant, peak levels of circulating GvH clones were associated with declines in HvG clones. GvH clones were detected in recipient bone marrow, and some appeared earlier in ileal mucosa or blood, consistent with an intestinal mucosal origin. The conclusions were limited by the relatively low number and heterogeneity of the intestinal transplant patients.

Receptor libraries were prepared by the immunoSEQ multiplex PCR assay. For most patients, genomic DNA was subjected to high-throughput TCR-beta CDR3 sequencing by Adaptive Biotechnologies. The original methods were these. TCR sequencing data for roughly 20 patients were retrieved from Adaptive's ImmunoSEQ software; three other patients were processed with MiXCR and VDJtools. Because the origin of CDR3 nucleotide sequences shared between donor and recipient could not be assigned, those sequences were removed. To count as alloreactive, a clone needed at least 2-fold expansion over unstimulated cells and a minimum CFSE-low frequency of 0.002% (template counts) or 0.001% (read counts). Mappable clones were those detected in sequenced pre-transplant spleen, lymph node, or MLR CFSE-low populations of the donor or recipient. Cumulative frequency of alloreactive clones was calculated as a percentage of all sequences weighted by copy number. Held by TCRdb, this immuneACCESS table contains in-frame sequences only and omits some clones. Under half of the omission traces to an unresolved V gene where checked; the cause of the rest is unknown. The V and J calls and the clone size are those of that table, but D and trimming were determined from the DNA. The sample contains about 69,000 clones, more than 90% of them found a single time. In total, the top ten clones hold 6.5% to 8% of the sample.

CDR1 and CDR2 (WNHNN, SYGVQD) derive from the germline V gene (reference sequence). The junction shows trimming of 6 bases on V and 7 bases on J, and the gene matches do not reach 11 bases of it. The CDR3 runs 15 amino acids, cysteine and phenylalanine included. Only CDR3 DNA remains: 45 bases, in frame from the first base. After transplant, bone marrow was aspirated from the posterior iliac crest or from another site chosen by the physician. A note on this clone: The antigen it recognizes is unknown. No base quality information exists; no much larger clone differs at one position.

This material consisted of bone marrow, taken less than 750 days after intestinal transplantation. The rearranged chain carries TRBV10-1 and TRBJ1-2, with 10 central nucleotides matching TRBD1. This clonotype originated in a human patient who received an intestinal transplant, so some T cells may come from the graft donor. This receptor has the CDR3 CASRDFDRGRVGYTF. The DNA reads TGCGCCAGCAGGGACTTTGACAGGGGGCGCGTTGGCTACACCTTC.